Presented here are 27 T cell receptor beta chains from one specimen sequenced in a study of T cells after yellow fever vaccination. TCRdb re-called the 5' RACE reads with MiXCR, one entry per CDR3 protein. Among a few hundred thousand distinct CDR3 sequences, 6.9% were seen once, and the ten largest hold approximately 0.85%. Specimen: CD4+ T cells sorted from PBMCs, collected 15 days after the yellow fever booster vaccination. Every receptor here comes from a man between 25 and 39 years old who received the YFV17D yellow fever vaccine.

This clonotype has more than one count but fewer than ten. The CDR3 DNA sequence: TGTGCCAGCAGCGTAGACCATTCTTACGAGCAGTACTTC. Its translation is CASSVDHSYEQYF. The chain combines TRBV9 with TRBJ2-7, with no clear D. Trimming left V 0 bases short and J 4 bases short, with 8 bases between. The CDR3 runs to 13 residues. Per the germline V gene, CDR1 is SGDLS and CDR2 is YYNGEE.

This clonotype was counted only a few times. The chain combines TRBV20-1 with TRBJ2-1; 13 bases match TRBD2. After removal of 3 bases from V and 0 bases from J, the junction contained 11 bases not matched to a gene. The germline gives CDR1 DFQATT, CDR2 SNEGSKA (reference sequence). The CDR3 consists of 19 residues. The CDR3 sequence: CSARVLAGGPGSSYNEQFF. The CDR3 DNA sequence: TGCAGTGCTAGGGTACTAGCGGGAGGGCCGGGTAGCTCCTACAATGAGCAGTTCTTC.

This clonotype was seen ten or more times. This chain uses TRBV7-2 with TRBJ1-5, with D unclear. V was shortened by 1 base and J by 4 bases, with 5 bases between the two germline ends. CDR1 is SGHTA and CDR2 is FQGNSA in the germline V gene. CDR3 length: 13 amino acids. The CDR3: CASSLGKNQPQHF. CDR3 nucleotide sequence: TGTGCCAGCAGCTTAGGGAAGAATCAGCCCCAGCATTTT. The whole variable domain, remainder taken from reference TRBV7-2 and TRBJ1-5, is GAGVSQSPSNKVTEKGKDVELRCDPISGHTALYWYRQSLGQGLEFLIYFQGNSAPDKSGLPSDRFSAERTGGSVSTLTIQRTQQEDSAVYLCASSLGKNQPQHFGDGTRLSIL.

This clonotype has only a few counts. CDR3 nucleotides: TGTGCCAGCAGCCGGTGGGGGCTAGCGGGTAGCACAGATACGCAGTATTTT. Translation: CASSRWGLAGSTDTQYF. The chain couples TRBV7-3 to TRBJ2-3; 8 positions agree with TRBD2. The germline V gene has CDR1 SGHTA and CDR2 FQGTGA. The CDR3 is 17 amino acids. V gave up 5 bases and J gave up 0 bases; unmatched junction bases: 10.

The V gene is TRBV5-4, the J gene TRBJ2-1, with D perhaps matching TRBD2 (7 bases). This CDR3 contains 13 residues. V was pared by 6 bases and J by 10 bases, with 17 bases between. CDR1 is SGHNT and CDR2 is YYREEE in the germline V gene (reference sequence). CDR3 coding DNA: TGTGCCAGCAACCCCCATTGGGGGGGCGAGCAGTTCTTC. It yields the protein CASNPHWGGEQFF.

V usage is TRBV28 and J usage is TRBJ1-6; D uncertain. Deletions cut 5 bases from V and 11 bases from J, with 16 bases between. This CDR3 is built from 14 residues. From germline, CDR1 is MDHEN and CDR2 SYDVKM. The CDR3 DNA is TGTGCCAGCAGTCCCCTGCGGGGAAGTGCACCCCTCCACTTT. This translates into CASSPLRGSAPLHF.

This clonotype has just one count. CDR3 coding DNA: TGTGCCAGCAGTTACTGGGGTAGCCGGGAGGGCCTTAGCACAGATACGCAGTATTTT. It is translated as CASSYWGSREGLSTDTQYF. This rearrangement joins TRBV6-5 to TRBJ2-3; the match to TRBD2 covers 8 bases. The CDR3 has 19 residues. Germline CDR1 reads MNHEY; CDR2 reads SVGAGI. V trimming: 1 base; J trimming: 0 bases; junction bases outside the gene matches: 12.

This clonotype was counted between two and nine times. The chain joins TRBV7-9 to TRBJ2-5; D ambiguous. This CDR3 spans 13 amino acids. V was pared by 2 bases and J by 2 bases, with 6 bases between. CDR1 and CDR2 (germline): SEHNR, FQNEAQ (reference sequence). The CDR3 sequence is CASSLLGQETQYF. DNA of the CDR3: TGTGCCAGCAGCTTATTGGGGCAAGAGACCCAGTACTTC.

This clonotype has only a few counts. This likely comes from a read error, as the CDR3 has no conserved phenylalanine or tryptophan at its end. Because the CDR3's place on the DNA is in doubt, the DNA is left out and the CDR3 is given as listed by TCRdb. The V call is TRBV20-1, the J call TRBJ1-2. The germline gives CDR1 DFQATT, CDR2 SNEGSKA (reference sequence). The CDR3 region is 12 residues in length, termini included. The CDR3 loop reads CSAGPIMGPIEL.

The chain uses TRBV19 and TRBJ1-5; D possibly corresponds to TRBD1 (5 bases). CDR3 length equals 17 residues. V was cut by 1 base and J by 3 bases, with 16 bases left in between. Germline CDR1 and CDR2: LNHDA and SQIVND (reference sequence). CDR3 sequence: CASSIVVGAGNNQPQHF. CDR3 in DNA: TGTGCCAGTAGTATAGTGGTCGGGGCAGGAAACAATCAGCCCCAGCATTTT.

This clonotype appeared many times. The V call is TRBV20-1, the J call TRBJ1-2; weak D call: TRBD1 (5 bases). V was pared by 4 bases and J by 6 bases, with 15 bases between. Per the germline V gene, CDR1 is DFQATT and CDR2 is SNEGSKA (reference sequence). The CDR3 covers 13 residues. Here the CDR3 reads CSAMVGGRDGYTF. The CDR3 DNA sequence: TGCAGTGCTATGGTGGGGGGGAGAGATGGCTACACCTTC.

The table lists this clonotype with many counts. The chain carries TRBV11-3 and TRBJ2-5, with D unresolved. This CDR3 comprises 14 residues. The V gene's germline CDR1 is SGHNT and CDR2 YENEEA. V was clipped by 1 base and J by 1 base, with 7 bases between them. CDR3 sequence (DNA): TGTGCCAGCAGCTTAGGTGGAGCCCAAGAGACCCAGTACTTC. Protein: CASSLGGAQETQYF.

The chain links TRBV12-3 or TRBV12-4 to TRBJ2-1; the D is unclear. This CDR3 has 14 residues. The V end lost 6 bases, the J end lost 4 bases, and 13 bases lay between the germline ends. CDR3 loop: CASSLYLGYNEQFF. As DNA, the CDR3 is TGTGCCAGCAGCCTCTACCTAGGGTACAATGAGCAGTTCTTC.

The chain employs TRBV20-1 and TRBJ2-7; 10 bases align to TRBD1. V lost 6 bases to trimming and J lost 6 bases; unmatched junction nucleotides: 8. This CDR3 has 13 residues. Germline values: CDR1 DFQATT, CDR2 SNEGSKA (reference sequence). The DNA of the CDR3 is TGCAGTGCCCGACCGGGACAGGGGTTCGAGCAGTACTTC. It is translated as CSARPGQGFEQYF.

This clonotype was seen a handful of times. This chain links TRBV9 with TRBJ2-3; no firm D call. This CDR3 spans 16 amino acids. Germline V gene sequence: CDR1 SGDLS, CDR2 YYNGEE. Trimming took off 4 bases at V and 0 bases at J, with 15 bases between the two ends. This chain's CDR3 is CASSILAALSTDTQYF. In DNA, the CDR3 is TGTGCCAGCAGCATCCTTGCAGCCTTGAGCACAGATACGCAGTATTTT. Using reference TRBV9 and TRBJ2-3 for the parts outside the CDR3, the full variable domain is DSGVTQTPKHLITATGQRVTLRCSPRSGDLSVYWYQQSLDQGLQFLIQYYNGEERAKGNILERFSAQQFPDLHSELNLSSLELGDSALYFCASSILAALSTDTQYFGPGTRLTVL.

This clonotype showed up just a few times. The chain recombines TRBV30 with TRBJ2-3; the D gene is possibly TRBD2 (6 bases). V was clipped by 5 bases and J by 5 bases, with 17 bases between them. From germline, CDR1 is GTSNPN and CDR2 SVGIG (reference sequence). This CDR3 has 14 amino acids. CDR3 amino acids: CAWPGGDLGDTQYF. The CDR3 coding sequence is TGTGCCTGGCCCGGCGGGGACTTGGGAGATACGCAGTATTTT.

The CDR3 bases are TGTGCCAGCTCACCAATTATAGCTGACGAGACCCAGTACTTC. This sequence encodes CASSPIIADETQYF. The chain employs TRBV18 and TRBJ2-5, with D unclear. This CDR3 comprises 14 residues. The ends were cut back, 2 bases at V and 5 bases at J, with 12 bases in the middle. Per germline, CDR1 KGHSH and CDR2 LQKENI.

This clonotype was counted ten times or more. The J gene is TRBJ2-5, the V gene TRBV10-3; perhaps TRBD1 as D (5 bases). Germline CDR1 and CDR2: ENHRY and SYGVKD. The V end lost 4 bases, the J end lost 3 bases, and 9 bases lay between the germline ends. The CDR3 sequence is 13 residues long. The CDR3 sequence is CAISASREETQYF. In DNA, the CDR3 is TGTGCCATCAGTGCGAGCAGGGAAGAGACCCAGTACTTC.

This rearrangement joins TRBV6-2 or TRBV6-3 to TRBJ2-1; TRBD2 matches at 10 bases. From germline, CDR1 is MNHEY and CDR2 SVGEGT. The CDR3 runs 18 residues. The V gene end was trimmed by 6 bases and the J gene end by 3 bases; junction bases not matched to a gene: 14. CDR3 coding DNA: TGTGCCAGCAGGCCCCGGACTAGCGGCATAAGATACTACAATGAGCAGTTCTTC. Translated: CASRPRTSGIRYYNEQFF.

This clonotype occurred a few times. V gene TRBV5-1 combines with J gene TRBJ2-5; TRBD2 matches 7 bases. Germline V gene lookup returns CDR1 SGHRS and CDR2 YFSETQ. CDR3 size: 14 residues. J gave up 2 bases and V 6 bases, and 7 bases lay outside the gene matches. CDR3 DNA sequence: TGCGCCAGCAATGTGGCGGGAGTTCAAGAGACCCAGTACTTC. Protein sequence: CASNVAGVQETQYF.

As DNA, the CDR3 is TGTGCCAGCACCCCTAAGAGCGGGAGAAGACGAGAGACCCAGTACTTC. This sequence encodes CASTPKSGRRRETQYF. The chain couples TRBV6-1 to TRBJ2-5; 8 bases are a match to TRBD2. CDR1 and CDR2 (germline): MNHNS, SASEGT. Losses at the gene ends were 7 bases for V and 4 bases for J; bases not matched to a gene: 14. The CDR3 covers 16 residues.

This chain joins TRBV5-4 and TRBJ2-7; a possible D gene is TRBD2 (6 bases). Trimming shortened V by 4 bases and J by 4 bases, and 15 bases separated the two germline ends. Germline V lookup: CDR1 SGHNT, CDR2 YYREEE (reference sequence). CDR3 length: 14 amino acids. CDR3 DNA sequence: TGTGCCAGCAGCGCACACGGGGGAAATTACGAGCAGTACTTC. It is translated as CASSAHGGNYEQYF.

The rearrangement uses TRBV4-3 and TRBJ2-1, with D unresolved. The CDR3 extends over 12 amino acids. Trimming left V 6 bases short and J 6 bases short, with 9 bases between. Germline V gives CDR1 LGHNA, CDR2 YSLEER. The CDR3 sequence is CASSYSANEQFF. CDR3 DNA sequence: TGCGCCAGCAGTTATTCAGCCAATGAGCAGTTCTTC.

This clonotype was recorded many times. This rearrangement joins TRBV30 to TRBJ2-7; D is unresolved. V gave up 1 base and J gave up 0 bases, with 13 bases separating them. Germline V gene sequence: CDR1 GTSNPN, CDR2 SVGIG (reference sequence). There are 15 residues in the CDR3. The CDR3 bases are TGTGCCTGGAGTGGGATGGGAAAGTTCTCCTACGAGCAGTACTTC. It encodes CAWSGMGKFSYEQYF. Variable domain in full (rest from reference TRBV30 and TRBJ2-7): SQTIHQWPATLVQPVGSPLSLECTVEGTSNPNLYWYRQAAGRGLQLLFYSVGIGQISSEVPQNLSASRPQDRQFILSSKKLLLSDSGFYLCAWSGMGKFSYEQYFGPGTRLTVT.

The V gene is TRBV19, the J gene TRBJ1-5; D gene uncertain. Trimming took 5 bases from V and 0 from J, leaving 17 bases between them. Germline V gene data show CDR1 as LNHDA and CDR2 as SQIVND (reference sequence). This CDR3 is 17 amino acids long. The DNA of the CDR3 is TGTGCCAGTAGTTCCCAGGCGGCCGTGAATAGCAATCAGCCCCAGCATTTT. Its protein product is CASSSQAAVNSNQPQHF.

A few counts support this clonotype. This chain links TRBV21-1 with TRBJ2-5; the table names TRBD1, a call not compared with the DNA. TRBV21-1 counts as a pseudogene. The CDR3 spans 21 residues. In DNA form, the CDR3 reads TGTGCCAGCAGCAAAGCGCCGCGGGACCGAGGTGGGCTAGTGAACCAAGAGACCCAGTACTTC. Residues: CASSKAPRDRGGLVNQETQYF.

This clonotype has more than one count but fewer than ten. V and J are TRBV7-2 and TRBJ2-7, with 12 bases identical to TRBD1. The CDR3 has 16 amino acids. Germline CDR1 and CDR2: SGHTA and FQGNSA. The trim removed 4 bases at V and 4 bases at J, leaving 8 bases unmatched. This chain's CDR3 is CASSWTGTGGGYEQYF. The CDR3 coding sequence is TGTGCCAGCAGCTGGACCGGGACAGGGGGCGGGTACGAGCAGTACTTC. Variable domain in full (rest from reference TRBV7-2 and TRBJ2-7): GAGVSQSPSNKVTEKGKDVELRCDPISGHTALYWYRQSLGQGLEFLIYFQGNSAPDKSGLPSDRFSAERTGGSVSTLTIQRTQQEDSAVYLCASSWTGTGGGYEQYFGPGTRLTVT.